These 32 T cell receptor beta chains were sequenced from one sample in a study of spatial heterogeneity in lung cancer. A single record per CDR3 protein comes from TCRdb applying MiXCR to the 5' RACE reads. The table includes about 23,000 distinct CDR3 sequences, around 6% detected once. Study-level findings and limits: Intratumoral expanded alpha and beta TCR counts were found to track tumor mutation counts.

This sample's time point: sample taken at primary tumor resection. These receptors are not linked to any known antigen. The material was lung tumor tissue, obtained at surgery. The receptor source for this set is a male donor with early-stage non-small cell lung cancer.

This chain joins TRBV2 and TRBJ2-7, with 11 bases matching TRBD2. Germline CDR1 and CDR2: SNHLY and FYNNEI. This CDR3 has 21 residues. J lost 0 bases, V lost 6 bases, and 22 bases had no gene match. As DNA, the CDR3 is TGTGCCAGCAGGGGGGGGAGACGGACTAGCGGGTCACCCGTATACTCCTACGAGCAGTACTTC. Translating gives CASRGGRRTSGSPVYSYEQYF. The whole variable domain, filled in from reference TRBV2 and TRBJ2-7, reads EPEVTQTPSHQVTQMGQEVILRCVPISNHLYFYWYRQILGQKVEFLVSFYNNEISEKSEIFDDQFSVERPDGSNFTLKIRSTKLEDSAMYFCASRGGRRTSGSPVYSYEQYFGPGTRLTVT.

This clonotype has ten or more counts. The chain couples TRBV7-2 to TRBJ2-3; possible D gene TRBD2, 6 bases. V lost 5 bases and J 2 bases, leaving 11 bases between the germline ends. The CDR3 is made up of 14 amino acids. Looked up from germline, CDR1 is SGHTA and CDR2 is FQGNSA. CDR3 amino acids: CASSQGLFTDTQYF. The DNA for the CDR3 is TGTGCCAGCAGCCAGGGACTGTTCACAGATACGCAGTATTTT.

With regard to this clonotype: This could be a read error, since a much larger clone is one nucleotide away. The rearrangement joins TRBV5-6 to TRBJ2-2; D unresolved. The CDR3 sequence is 12 residues long. Between the trimmed V and J ends, which lost 4 bases and 0 bases, there was a span of 1 base. In germline, CDR1 is SGHDT, CDR2 YYEEEE. The CDR3 protein is CASSANTGELFF. CDR3 DNA: TGTGCCAGCAGCGCGAACACCGGGGAGCTGTTTTTT.

This clonotype occurred many times. This chain connects TRBV5-1 to TRBJ2-1; D remains unclear. The CDR3 length is 14 residues. V was clipped by 4 bases and J by 0 bases, with 8 bases between them. CDR1 SGHRS and CDR2 YFSETQ come from the germline V gene. CDR3 region: CASSAQSSYNEQFF. Here the CDR3 DNA reads TGCGCCAGCAGCGCGCAGAGCTCCTACAATGAGCAGTTCTTC.

This clonotype came up many times. The J gene is TRBJ2-1, the V gene TRBV7-9; D may be TRBD1 or TRBD2 (5 bases each). The germline V gene encodes CDR1 SEHNR and CDR2 FQNEAQ (reference sequence). The CDR3 extends over 14 amino acids. Deletions cut 6 bases from V and 8 bases from J, with 17 bases between. For the CDR3, the DNA is TGTGCCAGCAGTCTAGGGGCGGGCCTGGATGAGCAGTTCTTC. Its translation: CASSLGAGLDEQFF.

This clonotype came up many times. This chain uses TRBV14 with TRBJ1-2; no definite D call. There are 18 residues in the CDR3. Germline CDR1 reads SGHDN; CDR2 reads FVKESK. Trimming pared 1 base from V and 9 bases from J, leaving 27 bases between. The CDR3 reads CASSQGAGEAASTISYTF. In DNA, the CDR3 is TGTGCCAGCAGCCAAGGGGCCGGAGAGGCAGCCTCAACTATTAGCTACACCTTC.

Within the sample, this clonotype is medium-sized. The V call is TRBV28, the J call TRBJ2-7, with D unresolved. In germline, CDR1 is MDHEN, CDR2 SYDVKM. V was cut by 6 bases and J by 2 bases, with 8 bases left in between. The CDR3 runs to 12 residues. The chain's CDR3 is CASRQGPYEQYF. The CDR3 DNA reads as TGTGCCAGCAGACAAGGACCCTACGAGCAGTACTTC.

The CDR3 protein is CATSGGLAGGKGSGEQYF. The CDR3 DNA follows: TGTGCCACCAGTGGGGGACTAGCGGGAGGGAAGGGGAGCGGCGAGCAGTACTTC. This chain connects TRBV24-1 to TRBJ2-7, with 16 bases fitting TRBD2. J lost 6 bases, V lost 5 bases, and 12 bases had no gene match. Germline-derived CDR1 and CDR2 are KGHDR and SFDVKD. The length of the CDR3 is 18 residues.

In its sample, this clonotype was seen many times. The CDR3 is CASTWLSTDTQYF. The CDR3 DNA sequence: TGTGCCAGCACGTGGCTCAGCACAGATACGCAGTATTTT. This chain uses TRBV28 with TRBJ2-3; D gene unclear. Per the germline V gene, CDR1 is MDHEN and CDR2 is SYDVKM. V was pared by 7 bases and J by 0 bases, with 8 bases between. CDR3 length: 13 residues. Full variable domain (rest looked up from reference TRBV28 and TRBJ2-3): DVKVTQSSRYLVKRTGEKVFLECVQDMDHENMFWYRQDPGLGLRLIYFSYDVKMKEKGDIPEGYSVSREKKERFSLILESASTNQTSMYLCASTWLSTDTQYFGPGTRLTVL.

This clonotype was seen at least ten times. The chain has TRBV7-2 and TRBJ2-5; TRBD2 aligns across 10 bases. V dropped 2 bases and J dropped 5; count of bases not matched to a gene: 5. Germline CDR1 reads SGHTA; CDR2 reads FQGNSA. CDR3 length: 15 residues. CDR3 protein: CASSLRTSGLETQYF. CDR3 DNA: TGTGCCAGCAGCTTACGGACTAGCGGCTTGGAGACCCAGTACTTC.

This clonotype has just a few counts. This CDR3 is CASSLSGAGGYNEQFF. CDR3 nucleotides: TGTGCCAGCAGTCTCTCCGGGGCGGGAGGCTACAATGAGCAGTTCTTC. The rearrangement uses TRBV12-3 or TRBV12-4 and TRBJ2-1, with TRBD2 matching over 8 bases. The J segment lost 3 bases and the V segment lost 5 bases, leaving 9 bases of the junction unmatched. The CDR3 contains 16 residues.

This clonotype was seen more than once but under ten times. The J gene is TRBJ2-1, the V gene TRBV27; D gene ambiguous. V shed 7 bases and J shed 5 bases, with 15 bases lying between them. The CDR3 is 14 amino acids. The germline V gene has CDR1 MNHEY and CDR2 SMNVEV (reference sequence). In nucleotides, the CDR3 is TGTGCCAGCAAAGGGCAGTTACCCCACAATGAGCAGTTCTTC. As protein: CASKGQLPHNEQFF.

This clonotype was counted many times. The chain employs TRBV18 and TRBJ1-1; a weak D match, TRBD1 (6 bases). This CDR3 contains 16 residues. CDR1 and CDR2 (germline): KGHSH, LQKENI. V was shortened by 1 base and J by 5 bases, with 17 bases between the two germline ends. The CDR3 here is CASSPLKNREGTEAFF. CDR3 nucleotide sequence: TGTGCCAGCTCACCACTCAAAAACAGGGAGGGAACTGAAGCTTTCTTT.

V is TRBV5-1 and J is TRBJ2-7, with a tentative D call TRBD2 (5 bases). The CDR3 contains 14 residues. The V end lost 4 bases, the J end lost 2 bases, and 13 bases lay between the germline ends. Germline CDR1 and CDR2: SGHRS and YFSETQ. The DNA for the CDR3 is TGCGCCAGCAGCCCCGGGTCCGGGACCTACGAGCAGTACTTC. It yields the protein CASSPGSGTYEQYF.

This clonotype came up many times. The V call is TRBV5-1, the J call TRBJ1-1; D may be TRBD1 (6 bases). The CDR3 contains 14 residues. V lost 0 bases, J lost 5 bases, and 11 bases lay in between. Germline loops: CDR1 SGHRS, CDR2 YFSETQ. CDR3 sequence: CASSLDLTGTEAFF. CDR3 coding DNA: TGCGCCAGCAGCTTGGACCTTACAGGGACTGAAGCTTTCTTT. Filled out from reference TRBV5-1 and TRBJ1-1, the complete variable domain reads KAGVTQTPRYLIKTRGQQVTLSCSPISGHRSVSWYQQTPGQGLQFLFEYFSETQRNKGNFPGRFSGRQFSNSRSEMNVSTLELGDSALYLCASSLDLTGTEAFFGQGTRLTVV.

In its sample, this clonotype is medium-sized. CDR3 residues: CASSPSGYAYEQYF. CDR3 bases: TGTGCCAGCTCACCAAGCGGCTATGCCTACGAGCAGTACTTC. The rearrangement uses TRBV18 and TRBJ2-7, with D perhaps matching TRBD2 (5 bases). The CDR3 runs to 14 residues. V shed 2 bases and J shed 2 bases, with 10 bases lying between them. CDR1 is KGHSH and CDR2 is LQKENI in the germline V gene.

This clonotype was recorded a few times. The chain recombines TRBV3-1 with TRBJ1-5; D call uncertain. CDR1 is LGHDT and CDR2 is YNNKEL in the germline V gene (reference sequence). V was trimmed by 4 bases and J by 0 bases, leaving 7 bases between them. There are 14 residues in the CDR3. CDR3 in DNA: TGTGCCAGCAGCCCCCAGTATAGCAATCAGCCCCAGCATTTT. As protein: CASSPQYSNQPQHF.

This clonotype showed up many times. The rearrangement uses TRBV20-1 and TRBJ1-2; D call uncertain. Looked up from germline, CDR1 is DFQATT and CDR2 is SNEGSKA (reference sequence). The germline V and J ends were trimmed by 2 bases and 0 bases, with 4 bases remaining between them. The length of the CDR3 is 12 residues. CDR3: CSARSSNYGYTF. CDR3 bases: TGCAGTGCTAGATCGTCTAACTATGGCTACACCTTC.

The chain uses TRBV3-1 and TRBJ2-7; a weak D match, TRBD2 (5 bases). The V gene's germline CDR1 is LGHDT and CDR2 YNNKEL (reference sequence). This CDR3 has 13 amino acids. The V end was cut by 4 bases, the J end by 4 bases, with 11 bases between. The CDR3, as DNA: TGTGCCAGCAGCCCCTATGGGAGTTACGAGCAGTACTTC. Its translation is CASSPYGSYEQYF.

This clonotype has a count of ten or more. The chain uses TRBV28 and TRBJ2-5; 7 positions match TRBD1. V lost 6 bases, J lost 9 bases, and 10 bases stayed unmatched. Germline CDR1 reads MDHEN; CDR2 reads SYDVKM. CDR3 length equals 13 residues. The CDR3: CASRLQGTEAQYF. As DNA, the CDR3 is TGTGCCAGCAGGCTACAGGGGACCGAGGCCCAGTACTTC.

This clonotype is judged medium-sized. The chain employs TRBV2 and TRBJ2-7; the D gene is possibly TRBD1 (5 bases). The CDR3 is 15 residues long. Germline values: CDR1 SNHLY, CDR2 FYNNEI. With 6 bases removed from V and 2 bases from J, the gap between germline ends came to 17 bases. DNA of the CDR3: TGTGCCAGCAGAATCGGACACCAAGTAACCTACGAGCAGTACTTC. Residues: CASRIGHQVTYEQYF.

This clonotype was found many times. The gene calls are TRBV19 and TRBJ1-5; D unresolved. The V end lost 3 bases, the J end lost 5 bases, and 17 bases lay between the germline ends. CDR3 length: 16 amino acids. From germline, CDR1 is LNHDA and CDR2 SQIVND (reference sequence). The CDR3 coding sequence is TGTGCCAGTAGTATGCTGACTAGTCCGGGGTATCAGCCCCAGCATTTT. Translation: CASSMLTSPGYQPQHF. The whole variable domain, remainder taken from reference TRBV19 and TRBJ1-5, is DGGITQSPKYLFRKEGQNVTLSCEQNLNHDAMYWYRQDPGQGLRLIYYSQIVNDFQKGDIAEGYSVSREKKESFPLTVTSAQKNPTAFYLCASSMLTSPGYQPQHFGDGTRLSIL.

A remark on this clonotype: A much bigger clone sits one base away, suggesting this may be a read error. The chain combines TRBV6-6 with TRBJ1-5; 8 bases line up with TRBD1. The CDR3 length is 13 residues. Germline CDR1 reads MNHNY; CDR2 reads SVGAGI (reference sequence). CDR3 nucleotide sequence: TGTGCCAGCAGTTCAGGGGGCAATCAGCCCCATCATTTT. Its translation: CASSSGGNQPHHF.

This clonotype came up many times. The chain employs TRBV7-2 and TRBJ2-5; perhaps TRBD1 as D (6 bases). The CDR3 extends over 13 amino acids. Between the trimmed V and J ends, which lost 8 bases and 5 bases, there was a span of 15 bases. Germline lookup yields CDR1 SGHTA and CDR2 FQGNSA. The CDR3 region is CASGGQPGETQYF. The CDR3 region has the DNA TGTGCCAGCGGCGGACAGCCGGGGGAGACCCAGTACTTC.

This clonotype is medium-sized (0.01 to 0.1%) in the sample. V usage is TRBV5-1 and J usage is TRBJ2-3; 7 bases align to TRBD1. The germline V gene encodes CDR1 SGHRS and CDR2 YFSETQ. V shed 3 bases, J shed 0 bases, and the junction held 1 base outside the gene matches. The CDR3 consists of 14 residues. The CDR3 sequence is CASSSGQSTDTQYF. DNA of the CDR3: TGCGCCAGCAGCTCGGGACAGAGCACAGATACGCAGTATTTT. The full variable domain, with the rest looked up from reference TRBV5-1 and TRBJ2-3, is KAGVTQTPRYLIKTRGQQVTLSCSPISGHRSVSWYQQTPGQGLQFLFEYFSETQRNKGNFPGRFSGRQFSNSRSEMNVSTLELGDSALYLCASSSGQSTDTQYFGPGTRLTVL.

About this clonotype: This sequence may be a read error, since a much larger clone differs from it by one base. This chain links TRBV7-9 with TRBJ1-6; D uncertain. This CDR3 contains 14 residues. Germline CDR1 reads SEHNR; CDR2 reads FQNEAQ (reference sequence). DNA for the CDR3: TGTGCCAGCACCCAACCTAGTTATAATTCACCCCTCCAGTTT. This encodes CASTQPSYNSPLQF.

In its sample, this clonotype was seen a few times. This sequence joins TRBV18 and TRBJ2-5; no definite D call. This CDR3 spans 11 amino acids. Trimming took 5 bases from V and 5 from J, leaving 6 bases between them. CDR1 and CDR2 from the germline V gene are KGHSH and LQKENI. CDR3 in amino acids: CASSSEETQYF. The CDR3 region has the DNA TGTGCCAGCTCATCAGAGGAGACCCAGTACTTC.

This clonotype was recorded at least ten times. The V call is TRBV4-2, the J call TRBJ1-2; weak D call: TRBD1 (6 bases). This CDR3 is built from 14 residues. CDR1 is LGHNA, CDR2 YNFKEQ, per germline. Trimming shortened V by 1 base and J by 3 bases, and 9 bases separated the two germline ends. CDR3: CASSQGRGDYGYTF. Here the CDR3 DNA reads TGTGCCAGCAGCCAAGGCAGGGGCGACTATGGCTACACCTTC.

There are many counts of this clonotype. The chain uses TRBV6-2 or TRBV6-3 and TRBJ2-3, with D maybe TRBD2 (5 bases). V lost 7 bases and J 0 bases, leaving 11 bases between the germline ends. The CDR3 covers 14 residues. The germline CDR1 and CDR2 sequences are MNHEY and SVGEGT. CDR3 in DNA: TGTGCCAGCATTCAGCGGTCAAGCACAGATACGCAGTATTTT. It is translated as CASIQRSSTDTQYF.

The table lists this clonotype with a few counts. The V call is TRBV28, the J call TRBJ2-3; tentative D call: TRBD2 (5 bases). Germline loops: CDR1 MDHEN, CDR2 SYDVKM. CDR3 length equals 15 residues. Trimming pared 6 bases from V and 2 bases from J, leaving 15 bases between. The CDR3 region is CASSPDRDYTDTQYF. CDR3 coding DNA: TGTGCCAGCAGCCCGGACCGAGACTACACAGATACGCAGTATTTT.

The sample holds many counts of this clonotype. The chain recombines TRBV7-3 with TRBJ2-1, with 7 bases that match TRBD2. The CDR3 runs to 13 residues. Looked up from germline, CDR1 is SGHTA and CDR2 is FQGTGA. The V segment lost 5 bases and the J segment 5 bases; nucleotides outside the gene matches: 3. In DNA, the CDR3 is TGTGCCAGCAGCAGGACTAGGGACAATGAGCAGTTCTTC. Translated: CASSRTRDNEQFF.

The sample holds a few counts of this clonotype. The rearrangement joins TRBV11-2 to TRBJ2-3; weak D call: TRBD2 (6 bases). This CDR3 region has 15 residues. Per germline, CDR1 SGHAT and CDR2 FQNNGV. V was shortened by 4 bases and J by 4 bases, with 15 bases between the two germline ends. The CDR3 region is CASSWIPGRPDTQYF. CDR3 DNA sequence: TGTGCCAGCAGCTGGATCCCAGGGAGGCCAGATACGCAGTATTTT.